These 31 T cell receptor beta chains were all obtained from the same sample, sequenced in a study of beta chain features in type 1 diabetes. Of the isolated RNA, all was reverse transcribed, and so the sequenced material was expressed TCRB transcripts. Profiled with immunoSEQ multiplex PCR; TCRdb holds only in-frame clones, not every one. The sample yields under 90,000 clones, around a third seen once. The sequencing input was stem cell memory CD4+ T cells from blood. These receptors originate from a woman younger than 35 in good health.

This clone was counted only a few times. This sequence joins TRBV7-2 and TRBJ2-7, with TRBD1 matching over 11 bases. V was clipped by 1 base and J by 5 bases; unmatched bases: 10. This CDR3 has 17 amino acids. CDR1 is SGHTA, CDR2 FQGNSA, per germline. CDR3 DNA: TGTGCCAGCAGCTTAGATCTGAGGACAGGGGGCTCTGACGAGCAGTACTTC. Translated, it gives CASSLDLRTGGSDEQYF. The whole variable domain, filled in from reference TRBV7-2 and TRBJ2-7, reads GAGVSQSPSNKVTEKGKDVELRCDPISGHTALYWYRQSLGQGLEFLIYFQGNSAPDKSGLPSDRFSAERTGGSVSTLTIQRTQQEDSAVYLCASSLDLRTGGSDEQYFGPGTRLTVT.

The gene calls are TRBV4-1 and TRBJ1-2, with 9 bases aligning to TRBD1. From germline, CDR1 is MGHRA and CDR2 YSYEKL. V shed 0 bases, J shed 2 bases, and the junction held 7 bases outside the gene matches. This CDR3 comprises 17 residues. The CDR3: CASSQETGGGGNYGYTF. CDR3 nucleotide sequence: TGCGCCAGCAGCCAAGAGACAGGGGGTGGGGGAAACTATGGCTACACCTTC.

The chain carries TRBV9 and TRBJ2-3, with 7 bases aligning to TRBD1. With 4 bases clipped from V and 6 bases from J, the junction kept 5 bases outside the gene matches. The CDR3 runs 13 residues. The germline V gene has CDR1 SGDLS and CDR2 YYNGEE. CDR3 protein: CASSLGQADTQYF. The DNA for the CDR3 is TGTGCCAGCAGCCTTGGACAGGCCGATACGCAGTATTTT.

The chain employs TRBV6-5 and TRBJ2-5; TRBD2 matches at 7 bases. J lost 3 bases, V lost 2 bases, and 6 bases had no gene match. Germline CDR1 reads MNHEY; CDR2 reads SVGAGI. The CDR3 covers 15 residues. CDR3 in amino acids: CASSYARLAEETQYF. For the CDR3, the DNA is TGTGCCAGCAGTTACGCCCGGCTAGCGGAAGAGACCCAGTACTTC.

V is TRBV7-2 and J is TRBJ1-2; 12 positions match TRBD1. CDR3 length: 15 amino acids. Germline V gene sequence: CDR1 SGHTA, CDR2 FQGNSA. The V gene end was trimmed by 7 bases and the J gene end by 7 bases; junction bases not matched to a gene: 10. The CDR3 DNA reads TGTGCCAGCACCGTCCCGGGACAGGGGGCCGGTGGCTACACCTTC. Amino acid sequence: CASTVPGQGAGGYTF. The full variable domain, completed using reference TRBV7-2 and TRBJ1-2, is GAGVSQSPSNKVTEKGKDVELRCDPISGHTALYWYRQSLGQGLEFLIYFQGNSAPDKSGLPSDRFSAERTGGSVSTLTIQRTQQEDSAVYLCASTVPGQGAGGYTFGSGTRLTVV.

This clone was counted a few times. The chain recombines TRBV7-2 with TRBJ1-5; a possible D gene is TRBD1 (6 bases). CDR3 length: 13 amino acids. V lost 5 bases, J lost 11 bases, and 16 bases lay in between. CDR1 and CDR2 (germline): SGHTA, FQGNSA. CDR3 DNA: TGTGCCAGCAGCGTTGTGGGGGCCTGGGCCCAGCATTTT. It translates to CASSVVGAWAQHF. The variable domain in full, completed from reference TRBV7-2 and TRBJ1-5, reads GAGVSQSPSNKVTEKGKDVELRCDPISGHTALYWYRQSLGQGLEFLIYFQGNSAPDKSGLPSDRFSAERTGGSVSTLTIQRTQQEDSAVYLCASSVVGAWAQHFGDGTRLSIL.

The chain recombines TRBV10-3 with TRBJ2-3; 9 positions match TRBD1. The junction had 7 bases not matched to a gene; V was cut back by 2 bases and J by 4 bases. Looked up from germline, CDR1 is ENHRY and CDR2 is SYGVKD. The CDR3 covers 16 residues. The CDR3, as DNA: TGTGCCATCAGTGAGCCGGGGGGACAGGGTGCAGATACGCAGTATTTT. Amino acid sequence: CAISEPGGQGADTQYF.

The chain couples TRBV15 to TRBJ1-2; possibly TRBD1 for D (5 bases). Trimming took off 9 bases at V and 0 bases at J, with 20 bases between the two ends. This CDR3 has 16 residues. The germline V gene encodes CDR1 LNHNV and CDR2 YYDKDF (reference sequence). The DNA for the CDR3 is TGTGCCACACTACTATACGGACAAATTCCTAACTATGGCTACACCTTC. It yields the protein CATLLYGQIPNYGYTF.

This clone showed up just a few times. The rearrangement joins TRBV5-1 to TRBJ2-5, with TRBD2 matching 9 bases. The CDR3 is made up of 16 amino acids. V shed 6 bases, J shed 7 bases, and the junction held 16 bases outside the gene matches. Germline assignment: CDR1 SGHRS and CDR2 YFSETQ. The CDR3 loop is CASTLGLSGRGGTQYF. The CDR3 bases are TGCGCCAGCACCCTCGGGCTTAGCGGGAGAGGCGGGACCCAGTACTTC.

The chain carries TRBV30 and TRBJ1-4; D not certain. The germline V gene has CDR1 GTSNPN and CDR2 SVGIG (reference sequence). V lost 3 bases and J lost 8, with 19 bases in between. The CDR3 runs to 15 residues. Written as DNA, the CDR3 is TGTGCCTGGAGAGATGCCCAAGGCGGTATCGAAAAACTGTTTTTT. Translating it yields CAWRDAQGGIEKLFF.

V usage is TRBV7-2 and J usage is TRBJ2-2; perhaps TRBD2 as D (7 bases). Per the germline V gene, CDR1 is SGHTA and CDR2 is FQGNSA. The CDR3 spans 17 residues. The ends were cut back, 1 base at V and 4 bases at J, with 16 bases in the middle. CDR3 protein: CASSLGDRGAGTGELFF. CDR3 sequence (DNA): TGTGCCAGCAGCTTAGGGGATCGGGGGGCCGGCACCGGGGAGCTGTTTTTT.

CDR3 in amino acids: CASSLFDRSYGYTF. In nucleotides, the CDR3 is TGTGCCAGCAGCTTATTTGACAGGAGCTATGGCTACACCTTC. The genes are TRBV7-9 and TRBJ1-2; tentatively, D is TRBD1 (6 bases). V dropped 2 bases and J dropped 4 bases, with 11 bases sitting between them. This CDR3 comprises 14 residues. Germline CDR1 SEHNR, CDR2 FQNEAQ (reference sequence).

The genes are TRBV7-2 and TRBJ1-1; D not certain. CDR3 length: 14 residues. CDR1 is SGHTA and CDR2 is FQGNSA in the germline V gene. Trimming removed 5 bases at V and 9 bases at J, with 19 bases between. The CDR3, as DNA: TGTGCCAGCAGCCCTTTTTTACAGCAAGGTAAAGCTTTCTTT. It codes for CASSPFLQQGKAFF.

Concerning this clone itself: The sample carries other DNA sequences with the same CDR3. This sequence joins TRBV7-2 and TRBJ1-5; D perhaps matches TRBD1 (6 bases). The CDR3 spans 14 residues. Germline V lookup: CDR1 SGHTA, CDR2 FQGNSA. The V end lost 4 bases, the J end lost 2 bases, and 9 bases lay between the germline ends. CDR3 in amino acids: CASSSTGGNQPQHF. CDR3 bases: TGTGCCAGCAGCTCGACAGGAGGCAATCAGCCCCAGCATTTT.

CDR3 residues: CSVSGTGPNYGYTF. The CDR3 DNA sequence: TGCAGCGTCTCCGGGACAGGTCCCAACTATGGCTACACCTTC. This rearrangement joins TRBV29-1 to TRBJ1-2; 8 nucleotides align to TRBD1. The CDR3 sequence is 14 residues long. Germline V gene data show CDR1 as SQVTM and CDR2 as ANQGSEA. V lost 6 bases, J lost 2 bases, and 8 bases stayed unmatched.

This chain joins TRBV5-1 and TRBJ2-1, with a weak D call TRBD2 (6 bases). Germline-derived CDR1 and CDR2 are SGHRS and YFSETQ. Trimming cost V 0 bases and J 3 bases, with 13 bases left between them. This CDR3 is built from 16 residues. DNA of the CDR3: TGCGCCAGCAGCTTGGGGGCTAGCGTTAACTACAATGAGCAGTTCTTC. This translates into CASSLGASVNYNEQFF.

This clone was counted between two and nine times. V and J are TRBV7-2 and TRBJ2-2, with a possible D match to TRBD1 (7 bases). The CDR3 extends over 15 amino acids. Trimming removed 5 bases at V and 8 bases at J, with 18 bases between. Germline loops: CDR1 SGHTA, CDR2 FQGNSA. CDR3 bases: TGTGCCAGCAGCCCTCAGGGGGGCAGGGAGGGGGAGCTGTTTTTT. Translating it yields CASSPQGGREGELFF.

This sequence joins TRBV11-2 and TRBJ1-2; 7 positions match TRBD1. This CDR3 contains 15 residues. Germline V gene lookup returns CDR1 SGHAT and CDR2 FQNNGV. Trimming cost V 1 base and J 8 bases; bases outside gene matches: 10. This CDR3 is CASSLGDRAAGGYTF. CDR3 DNA sequence: TGTGCCAGCAGCTTAGGCGACAGGGCCGCGGGGGGCTACACCTTC.

The rearrangement links TRBV5-4 to TRBJ2-7; D may be TRBD1 (6 bases). Between the trimmed V and J ends, which lost 4 bases and 6 bases, there was a span of 17 bases. The CDR3 has 14 residues. Germline CDR1 and CDR2: SGHNT and YYREEE (reference sequence). This CDR3 reads CASSLEGGQGEQYF. In DNA form, the CDR3 reads TGTGCCAGCAGCCTTGAAGGGGGACAAGGCGAGCAGTACTTC.

The sample holds a few counts of this clone. V gene TRBV29-1 combines with J gene TRBJ2-1; tentative D call: TRBD2 (6 bases). Trimming left V 7 bases short and J 0 bases short, with 16 bases between. This CDR3 has 15 residues. CDR1 SQVTM and CDR2 ANQGSEA come from the germline V gene. CDR3 region: CSAPVGGSSYNEQFF. Here the CDR3 DNA reads TGCAGCGCTCCGGTGGGGGGTAGCTCCTACAATGAGCAGTTCTTC.

This clone was seen a single time. This chain links TRBV7-2 with TRBJ2-5; no reliable D call. Germline V CDR1 and CDR2: SGHTA, FQGNSA. CDR3 length: 12 amino acids. Trimming removed 4 bases at V and 0 bases at J, with 3 bases between. CDR3 coding DNA: TGTGCCAGCAGCTCGTACCAAGAGACCCAGTACTTC. Translated: CASSSYQETQYF.

The chain joins TRBV7-2 to TRBJ1-2; a possible D gene is TRBD1 (6 bases). The CDR3 totals 13 residues. Germline-derived CDR1 and CDR2 are SGHTA and FQGNSA. Trimming removed 1 base at V and 7 bases at J, with 10 bases between. Written as DNA, the CDR3 is TGTGCCAGCAGCTTAGGGGGGCTACCTGGCTACACCTTC. Residues: CASSLGGLPGYTF.

The CDR3 nucleotides read TGTGCCAGCAGCCGAGCGGCCCCAAGCTACGAGCAGTACTTC. Its translation is CASSRAAPSYEQYF. This chain connects TRBV5-8 to TRBJ2-7; tentatively, D is TRBD2 (5 bases). The CDR3 runs to 14 residues. V was trimmed by 4 bases and J by 3 bases, leaving 14 bases between them. Germline V gene data show CDR1 as SGHTS and CDR2 as YDEGEE.

This clone was observed once. The chain couples TRBV5-1 to TRBJ2-7; 10 nucleotides agree with TRBD2. CDR3 length equals 15 residues. Germline values: CDR1 SGHRS, CDR2 YFSETQ. J was trimmed by 6 bases and V by 2 bases; bases with no gene match: 8. For the CDR3, the DNA is TGCGCCAGCAGCTTTAGCGGGAGGATCGAAAGCGAGCAGTACTTC. Translated: CASSFSGRIESEQYF.

The gene calls are TRBV6-5 and TRBJ1-2, with D perhaps matching TRBD1 (6 bases). Germline CDR1 reads MNHEY; CDR2 reads SVGAGI. The CDR3 is made up of 12 amino acids. V was trimmed by 8 bases and J by 2 bases, leaving 9 bases between them. The DNA for the CDR3 is TGTGCCAGCTGGCAGGGGAACTATGGCTACACCTTC. Amino acid sequence: CASWQGNYGYTF.

The chain carries TRBV5-4 and TRBJ2-5; 8 bases line up with TRBD2. The CDR3 totals 16 residues. Unmatched junction bases numbered 13, after V lost 4 bases and J lost 5 bases. CDR1 SGHNT and CDR2 YYREEE come from the germline V gene (reference sequence). In DNA, the CDR3 is TGTGCCAGCAGCCAGGTGGACGGGAGGGCCAGGGAGACCCAGTACTTC. It translates to CASSQVDGRARETQYF.

The chain recombines TRBV18 with TRBJ2-1; 7 nucleotides match TRBD2. Trimming at V came to 3 bases and at J to 5 bases, leaving 7 bases not matched to a gene. Looked up from germline, CDR1 is KGHSH and CDR2 is LQKENI. The CDR3 contains 15 residues. The CDR3 is CASSPFGTTNNEQFF. CDR3 nucleotides: TGTGCCAGCTCACCCTTCGGGACTACCAACAATGAGCAGTTCTTC.

The V and J genes are TRBV2 and TRBJ1-1; D is possibly TRBD1 (5 bases). V was shortened by 9 bases and J by 0 bases, with 11 bases between the two germline ends. This CDR3 spans 13 amino acids. Germline V gene data show CDR1 as SNHLY and CDR2 as FYNNEI. This CDR3 is CARQENMNTEAFF. The CDR3 DNA reads TGTGCCAGACAGGAGAACATGAACACTGAAGCTTTCTTT.

The genes are TRBV11-2 and TRBJ1-1; maybe TRBD1 (5 bases). Germline loops: CDR1 SGHAT, CDR2 FQNNGV. The CDR3 extends over 15 amino acids. The ends were cut back, 1 base at V and 0 bases at J, with 9 bases in the middle. Written as DNA, the CDR3 is TGTGCCAGCAGCTTAGGCCCAGGGATGAACACTGAAGCTTTCTTT. Protein sequence: CASSLGPGMNTEAFF.

This clone has more than one count but fewer than ten. The J gene is TRBJ1-5, the V gene TRBV2; D might be TRBD1 (5 bases). Germline CDR1 and CDR2: SNHLY and FYNNEI. This CDR3 has 13 amino acids. Trimming removed 2 bases from V and 4 bases from J, with 6 bases in between. CDR3 region: CASSETGNQPQHF. The CDR3, as DNA: TGTGCCAGCAGTGAAACAGGTAATCAGCCCCAGCATTTT. Filled out from reference TRBV2 and TRBJ1-5, the complete variable domain reads EPEVTQTPSHQVTQMGQEVILRCVPISNHLYFYWYRQILGQKVEFLVSFYNNEISEKSEIFDDQFSVERPDGSNFTLKIRSTKLEDSAMYFCASSETGNQPQHFGDGTRLSIL.

The V and J genes are TRBV18 and TRBJ2-5; 7 bases map to TRBD1. Germline V gene sequence: CDR1 KGHSH, CDR2 LQKENI. CDR3 length: 15 residues. The J segment lost 1 base and the V segment lost 3 bases, leaving 5 bases of the junction unmatched. In nucleotides, the CDR3 is TGTGCCAGCTCACCTCGACAGGGTTCCCAAGAGACCCAGTACTTC. As protein: CASSPRQGSQETQYF.